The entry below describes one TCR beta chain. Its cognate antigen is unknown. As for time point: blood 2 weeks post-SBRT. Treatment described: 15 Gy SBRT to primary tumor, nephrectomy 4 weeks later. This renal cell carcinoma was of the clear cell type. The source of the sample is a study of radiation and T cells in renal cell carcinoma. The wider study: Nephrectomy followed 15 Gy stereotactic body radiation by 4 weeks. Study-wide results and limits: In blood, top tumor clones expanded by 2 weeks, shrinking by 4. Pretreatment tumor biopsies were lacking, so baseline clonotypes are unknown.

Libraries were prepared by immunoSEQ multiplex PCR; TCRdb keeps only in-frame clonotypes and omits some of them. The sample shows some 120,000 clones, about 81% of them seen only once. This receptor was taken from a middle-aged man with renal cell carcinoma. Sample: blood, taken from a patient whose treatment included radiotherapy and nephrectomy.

Written as DNA, the CDR3 is TGTGCCAGTACCAACCCACCGGGGCGTAAGAACACTGAAGCTTTCTTT. Amino acids: CASTNPPGRKNTEAFF. The rearrangement links TRBV19 to TRBJ1-1; D possibly corresponds to TRBD1 (5 bases). Deletions cut 7 bases from V and 1 base from J, with 19 bases between. Germline V gene lookup returns CDR1 LNHDA and CDR2 SQIVND (reference sequence). This CDR3 contains 16 residues.